Below, 8 T cell receptor beta chains from the same sample are listed, as sequenced in a study of cytomegalovirus exposure and HLA in healthy donors. Primers: 60 Vbeta forward and 13 Jbeta reverse. Sequenced by immunoSEQ multiplex PCR; TCRdb stores in-frame clones only, minus some. Of approximately 130,000 clones listed, about 81% are singletons. The specimen was PBMCs. The receptors were gathered from a woman aged 40 to 55 in good health and CMV-seropositive.

Only a few counts were recorded for this clone. The chain links TRBV4-2 to TRBJ2-1, with 11 bases aligning to TRBD2. The CDR3 covers 21 residues. In germline, CDR1 is LGHNA, CDR2 YNFKEQ. V shed 0 bases, J shed 0 bases, and the junction held 13 bases outside the gene matches. CDR3 in amino acids: CASSQDQGTSGPPSSYNEQFF. As DNA, the CDR3 is TGTGCCAGCAGCCAAGATCAAGGGACTAGCGGCCCTCCGAGCTCCTACAATGAGCAGTTCTTC.

The CDR3 is CASTPWGGRYGYTF. In nucleotides, the CDR3 is TGTGCCAGCACCCCCTGGGGCGGGAGGTATGGCTACACCTTC. The chain joins TRBV6-1 to TRBJ1-2; perhaps TRBD1 as D (5 bases). The CDR3 covers 14 residues. The germline V and J ends were trimmed by 7 bases and 5 bases, with 17 bases remaining between them. Germline V gene data show CDR1 as MNHNS and CDR2 as SASEGT.

This sequence joins TRBV7-3 and TRBJ1-1; D is undetermined. The CDR3 consists of 13 residues. Germline V gene sequence: CDR1 SGHTA, CDR2 FQGTGA. The V gene lost 2 bases and the J gene lost 5 bases, with 9 bases spanning the gap. The CDR3 loop is CASSLYPRTEAFF. The CDR3 region has the DNA TGTGCCAGCAGCTTATATCCGAGGACTGAAGCTTTCTTT. Based on the CDR3 plus reference TRBV7-3 and TRBJ1-1, the full variable domain is GAGVSQTPSNKVTEKGKYVELRCDPISGHTALYWYRQSLGQGPEFLIYFQGTGAADDSGLPNDRFFAVRPEGSVSTLKIQRTERGDSAVYLCASSLYPRTEAFFGQGTRLTVV.

This chain connects TRBV19 to TRBJ2-3; 12 bases match TRBD1. The CDR3 consists of 15 residues. Unmatched junction bases numbered 8, after V lost 7 bases and J lost 6 bases. Per germline, CDR1 LNHDA and CDR2 SQIVND (reference sequence). CDR3 sequence: CASTTGQGAGDTQYF. CDR3 nucleotides: TGTGCCAGTACTACGGGACAGGGGGCAGGGGATACGCAGTATTTT.

Remarks on this clone: The junction departs from germline at one end; a sequencing error may be responsible. The gene calls are TRBV6-1 and TRBJ2-1, with D perhaps matching TRBD2 (5 bases). The germline gives CDR1 MNHNS, CDR2 SASEGT. The CDR3 covers 14 residues. The CDR3 is CASREAGGWNEQFF. In DNA form, the CDR3 reads TGTGCCAGCAGAGAAGCAGGAGGTTGGAATGAGCAGTTCTTC.

The chain is built from TRBV6-6 and TRBJ2-1, with a possible D match to TRBD1 (5 bases). Germline V CDR1 and CDR2: MNHNY, SVGAGI (reference sequence). The CDR3 totals 14 residues. With 6 bases removed from V and 5 bases from J, the gap between germline ends came to 14 bases. As DNA, the CDR3 is TGTGCCAGCAGCCGACAGTGGGGCAACAATGAGCAGTTCTTC. Translating gives CASSRQWGNNEQFF.

This clone was detected once. The genes are TRBV6-5 and TRBJ2-3; possibly TRBD1 for D (5 bases). Germline CDR1 is MNHEY and CDR2 is SVGAGI. This CDR3 spans 14 amino acids. Trimming took off 6 bases at V and 4 bases at J, with 14 bases between the two ends. CDR3 nucleotide sequence: TGTGCCAGCAGCAGACAGAAAGTGGCAGATACGCAGTATTTT. This encodes CASSRQKVADTQYF.

The chain uses TRBV4-3 and TRBJ2-3; D gene uncertain. Germline values: CDR1 LGHNA, CDR2 YSLEER. The CDR3 runs 14 residues. The V end was cut by 0 bases, the J end by 3 bases, with 7 bases between. This chain's CDR3 is CASSQDPGTDTQYF. For the CDR3, the DNA is TGCGCCAGCAGCCAAGATCCCGGTACAGATACGCAGTATTTT.